The 6 T cell receptor beta chains in this list originate from one sample, sequenced in a study of immune evolution from preneoplasia to lung adenocarcinoma. Produced via immunoSEQ multiplex PCR; TCRdb's table is partial and in-frame only. The sample holds 16,000 or so clones, 86% seen once. Input material: FFPE invasive lung adenocarcinoma tissue. The receptors derive from an older person with invasive lung adenocarcinoma.

A word on this clone: The junction does not match germline at one end; this may be a read error. V and J are TRBV5-1 and TRBJ2-1; D unresolved. The germline gives CDR1 SGHRS, CDR2 YFSETQ. The CDR3 consists of 14 residues. This chain's CDR3 is CASRLAEVYNEQFF. CDR3 coding DNA: TGCGCCAGCAGATTGGCAGAGGTCTACAATGAGCAGTTCTTC.

The chain is built from TRBV7-8 and TRBJ2-5; TRBD1 aligns across 10 bases. This CDR3 comprises 16 residues. The V and J ends lost 5 bases and 5 bases, in that order; junction bases with no gene match: 11. Per germline, CDR1 SGHVS and CDR2 FQNEAQ. The CDR3 DNA sequence: TGTGCCAGCAGCCTCCCGTGGGACAGGGGAGACGAGACCCAGTACTTC. Its translation is CASSLPWDRGDETQYF. Combining the CDR3 with reference TRBV7-8 and TRBJ2-5 gives the whole variable domain GAGVSQSPRYKVAKRGQDVALRCDPISGHVSLFWYQQALGQGPEFLTYFQNEAQLDKSGLPSDRFFAERPEGSVSTLKIQRTQQEDSAVYLCASSLPWDRGDETQYFGPGTRLLVL.

This clone was picked up a small number of times. CDR3 DNA sequence: TGCAGCGTTGATCAAGGTTATGGGAACACCGGGGAGCTGTTTTTT. It specifies CSVDQGYGNTGELFF. This chain connects TRBV29-1 to TRBJ2-2; D gene uncertain. The CDR3 sequence is 15 residues long. Trimming cost V 3 bases and J 1 base, with 12 bases left between them. Germline loops: CDR1 SQVTM, CDR2 ANQGSEA.

V and J are TRBV9 and TRBJ2-3; 15 bases fit TRBD2. This CDR3 spans 18 amino acids. With 3 bases clipped from V and 4 bases from J, the junction kept 9 bases outside the gene matches. CDR1 is SGDLS, CDR2 YYNGEE, per germline. The CDR3 loop is CASSDPRTSGGASDTQYF. The CDR3 nucleotides are TGTGCCAGCAGCGATCCCCGGACTAGCGGGGGGGCTTCAGATACGCAGTATTTT.

The chain has TRBV5-6 and TRBJ2-2, with D tentatively TRBD1 (5 bases). Germline V gene data show CDR1 as SGHDT and CDR2 as YYEEEE. V was clipped by 0 bases and J by 5 bases, with 11 bases between them. The CDR3 sequence is 15 residues long. DNA of the CDR3: TGTGCCAGCAGCTTGGAGCCACAGGTGACCGGGGAGCTGTTTTTT. Amino acid sequence: CASSLEPQVTGELFF. Combining the CDR3 with reference TRBV5-6 and TRBJ2-2 gives the whole variable domain DAGVTQSPTHLIKTRGQQVTLRCSPKSGHDTVSWYQQALGQGPQFIFQYYEEEERQRGNFPDRFSGHQFPNYSSELNVNALLLGDSALYLCASSLEPQVTGELFFGEGSRLTVL.

This clone was recorded only once. The chain carries TRBV19 and TRBJ2-3; no clear D. The CDR3 length is 12 residues. CDR1 LNHDA and CDR2 SQIVND come from the germline V gene (reference sequence). The ends were cut back, 3 bases at V and 3 bases at J, with 4 bases in the middle. The CDR3 region is CASSISTDTQYF. The DNA for the CDR3 is TGTGCCAGTAGTATTTCGACAGATACGCAGTATTTT.